The source of this T cell receptor (beta chain) is a study of OX40 agonist ivuxolimab in advanced cancers. The germline V gene has CDR1 MNHEY and CDR2 SMNVEV (reference sequence). V lost 5 bases, J lost 2 bases, and 1 base lay in between. The CDR3 sequence is 12 residues long. Measured with immunoSEQ multiplex PCR; TCRdb has only the in-frame clones, and not every one. The repertoire has around 68,000 clones, roughly nine tenths of them found once; the top ten carry about 0.3%. At cycle 4 day 1, cycle 7 day 1, and baseline, blood was sampled. The rearrangement joins TRBV27 to TRBJ2-6; no firm D call. The clonotype originates from an adult with an advanced solid tumor such as melanoma, head and neck, liver or kidney cancer. Sequencing was performed on CD4+ or CD8+ T cells sorted from blood, taken in a trial of the OX40 agonist ivuxolimab. In DNA form, the CDR3 reads TGTGCCAGCAGTACTGGGGCCAACGTCCTGACTTTC. Protein product: CASSTGANVLTF.